The subject of this entry is one T cell receptor (beta chain). No cognate antigen has been identified for it. Nothing much larger sits one base from this clone, and base qualities are not available. The time point label of this sample denotes: baseline before first vaccination. Vaccinee samples were obtained from the UK trials COV001 and COV002, which included a single-blind randomized controlled phase 2/3 trial of AZD1222 (ChAdOx1 nCoV-19) in healthy adults. Trial participant PBMC samples were collected at day 0 and day 28 after the second dose for TCRbeta chain sequencing. This record comes from a study of T cell responses to AZD1222 COVID-19 vaccine listed by TCRdb under 2021. At the level of the whole study: AZD1222 recipients given second doses at about 4 weeks or at about 12 weeks were pooled, since spike-specific TCR depth and breadth were not found to differ between the two schedules. Trial participants were enrolled by age into subgroups of 18-55, 56-69 and 70-plus years, and around 150, 28 and 57 TCR-sequenced participants, respectively, were included in these subgroups. A total of about 250 trial participants underwent TCR sequencing, of whom under 220 had received two doses of AZD1222 and around 25 had received two doses of the MenACWY control vaccine.

The CDR3 regions of human TCRbeta chains were analyzed by immunosequencing. Per the authors' processing: TCRs in the repertoires were matched against a reference library of SARS-CoV-2-specific TCRs that had been generated with the MIRA antigen-specificity platform. Breadth meant the fraction of unique TCRs that were SARS-CoV-2-associated, whereas depth meant the fraction of total T cells that were SARS-CoV-2-associated. Each spike-specific TCR was assigned to its reactive spike region and to a CD4 or CD8 class using the MIRA data. Log10-transformed breadth and depth values were compared by one-way ANOVA with Sidak's multiple comparisons tests. Not all clones reach the TCRdb copy of this immuneACCESS table, which keeps in-frame sequences only. Checked studies attribute under half of the gap to unresolved V genes and leave the rest unexplained. For V, J and clone size, that table is used; D and trimming come from the DNA. The sample table holds 90,000 to 130,000 clones, of which roughly 86% were seen once. 3% to 3.5% of the sample lies in the top ten.

The CDR3 sequence holds 16 residues, the cysteine and phenylalanine included. The DNA shown is the 48-base CDR3, in frame from base 1. CDR1 and CDR2, per the germline V gene, are MNHNS and SASEGT. Relative to germline, V is 1 base shorter and J is 5 bases shorter, with 14 bases between their ends. The research as a whole found: The 56-69-year group was small, and its depth increase did not reach significance, likely because of low power. Participants were mostly white British and included more females than males, and it was suggested by the authors that clonal diversity may have been underestimated. Because no day 14 peak-response samples were available, repertoires were characterized only after the peak T cell response. Vaccine-associated CD4 TCRs spanned the whole spike protein, with dominant responses in regions 160-218 and 743-854. After two AZD1222 doses, spike-specific TCR breadth and depth were significantly higher than at day 0 and than in MenACWY recipients. Conclusions about previously exposed vaccinees were limited because only six AZD1222 recipients were SARS-CoV-2 seropositive at baseline. Reportedly, close to half of the unique spike-specific TCRs recognized epitopes lying outside the regions that are mutated in the B.1.351 and B.1.1.7 variants.

Recombination connected TRBV6-1 to TRBJ2-2; the D call is tentative, TRBD1 or TRBD2, as each matches 6 bases. This material consisted of peripheral blood, taken on day 0 of AZD1222 vaccination. This receptor was identified in an adult in good health. Here the CDR3 is given as CASSEVQGLWTGELFF. The nucleotides read TGTGCCAGCAGTGAAGTACAGGGACTTTGGACCGGGGAGCTGTTTTTT.